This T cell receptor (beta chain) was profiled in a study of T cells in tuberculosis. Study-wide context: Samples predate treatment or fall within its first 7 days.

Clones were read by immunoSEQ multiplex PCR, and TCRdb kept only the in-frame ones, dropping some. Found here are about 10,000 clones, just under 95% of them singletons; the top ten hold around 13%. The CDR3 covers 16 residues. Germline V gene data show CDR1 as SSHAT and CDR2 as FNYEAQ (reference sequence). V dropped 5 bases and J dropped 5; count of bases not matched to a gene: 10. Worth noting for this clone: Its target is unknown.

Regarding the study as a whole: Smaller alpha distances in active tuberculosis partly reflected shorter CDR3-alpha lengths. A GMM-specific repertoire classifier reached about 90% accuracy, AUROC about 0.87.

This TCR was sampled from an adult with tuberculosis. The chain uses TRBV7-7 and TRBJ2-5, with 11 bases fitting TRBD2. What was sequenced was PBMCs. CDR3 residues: CASSAGLAGLGETQYF. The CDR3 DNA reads TGTGCCAGCAGCGCTGGACTAGCGGGCCTTGGGGAGACCCAGTACTTC. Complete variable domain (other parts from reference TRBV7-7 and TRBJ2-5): GAGVSQSPRYKVTKRGQDVTLRCDPISSHATLYWYQQALGQGPEFLTYFNYEAQPDKSGLPSDRFSAERPEGSISTLTIQRTEQRDSAMYRCASSAGLAGLGETQYFGPGTRLLVL.